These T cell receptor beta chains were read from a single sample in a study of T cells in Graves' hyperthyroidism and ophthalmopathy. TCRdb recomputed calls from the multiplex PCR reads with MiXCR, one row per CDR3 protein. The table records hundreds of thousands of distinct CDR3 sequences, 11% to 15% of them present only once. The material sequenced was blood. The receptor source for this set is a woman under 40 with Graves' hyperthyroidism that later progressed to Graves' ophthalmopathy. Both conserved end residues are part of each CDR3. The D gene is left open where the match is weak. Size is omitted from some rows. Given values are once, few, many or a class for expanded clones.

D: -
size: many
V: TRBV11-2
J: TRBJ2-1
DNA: TGTGCCAGCAGCTTTGACGGAAACAATGAGCAGTTCTTC
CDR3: CASSFDGNNEQFF

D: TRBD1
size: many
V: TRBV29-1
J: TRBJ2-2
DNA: TGCAGCGTAGCCGGGACAGGGCACACCGGGGAGCTGTTTTTT
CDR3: CSVAGTGHTGELFF

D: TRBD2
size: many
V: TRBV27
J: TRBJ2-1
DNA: TGTGCCAGCAGTTTAACTCGACTAGCGGGAGATGAGCAGTTCTTC
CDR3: CASSLTRLAGDEQFF

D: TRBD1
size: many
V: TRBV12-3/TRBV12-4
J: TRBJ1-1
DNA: TGTGCCAGCAGTCGACAGGGAACTTCCCCTATGAACACTGAAGCTTTCTTT
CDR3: CASSRQGTSPMNTEAFF

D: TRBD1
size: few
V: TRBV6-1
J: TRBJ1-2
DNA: TGTGCCAGCAGTTCTCCGGACAGGGGGCGCGGAATCTCTGGCTACACCTTC
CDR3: CASSSPDRGRGISGYTF

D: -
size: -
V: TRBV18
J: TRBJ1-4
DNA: TGTGCCAGCTCAAGAGGAGCAGATGAAAAACTGTTTTTT
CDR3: CASSRGADEKLFF

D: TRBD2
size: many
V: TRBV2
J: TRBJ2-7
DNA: TGTGCCAGCAGTACTAGCGGAGCCTACGAGCAGTACTTC
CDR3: CASSTSGAYEQYF

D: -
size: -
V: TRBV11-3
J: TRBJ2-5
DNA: TGTGCCAGCCGGACAAGGGGGGGGGAAGAGACCCAGTACTTC
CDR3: CASRTRGGEETQYF

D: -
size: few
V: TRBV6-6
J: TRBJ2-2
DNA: TGTGCCAGCAGTTACTCTCCGCCCCCCGGGGAGCTGTTTTTT
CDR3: CASSYSPPPGELFF

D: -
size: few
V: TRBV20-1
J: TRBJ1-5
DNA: TGCAGTGCTAGCTCCAGGGGCCGGGGGGAGCCCCAGCATTTT
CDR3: CSASSRGRGEPQHF

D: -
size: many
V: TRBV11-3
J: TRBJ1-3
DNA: TGTGCCAGCCAGTTCTCTGGAAACACCATATATTTT
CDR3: CASQFSGNTIYF

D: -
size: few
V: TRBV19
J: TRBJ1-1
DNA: TGTGCCAGTACCCCCCTATCGGGAAACACTGAAGCTTTCTTT
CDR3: CASTPLSGNTEAFF

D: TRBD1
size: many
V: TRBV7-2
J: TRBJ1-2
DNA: TGTGCCAGCAGCTTAGCACGGACAGGGCATGGCTACACCTTC
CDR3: CASSLARTGHGYTF

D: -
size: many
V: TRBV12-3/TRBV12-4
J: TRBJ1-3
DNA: TGTGCCAGCAGTTTATTGGGTGGGCTGAGCTCTGGAAACACCATATATTTT
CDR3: CASSLLGGLSSGNTIYF

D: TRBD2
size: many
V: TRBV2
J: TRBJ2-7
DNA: TGTGCCATTGGACTAGCGGGAGGCCCAGGAAGGTACGAGCAGTACTTC
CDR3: CAIGLAGGPGRYEQYF

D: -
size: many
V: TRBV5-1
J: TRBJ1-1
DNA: TGCGCCAGCAGCTTGGTGTCAGGTGGGGACACTGAAGCTTTCTTT
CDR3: CASSLVSGGDTEAFF

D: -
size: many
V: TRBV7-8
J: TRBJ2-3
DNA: TGTGCCAGCAGTAGCGGCAACTACGACACAGATACGCAGTATTTT
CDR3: CASSSGNYDTDTQYF

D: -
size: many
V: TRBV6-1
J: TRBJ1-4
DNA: TGTGCCAGCAACGGAGCGGGTGCGGGGTATAATGAAAAACTGTTTTTT
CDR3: CASNGAGAGYNEKLFF

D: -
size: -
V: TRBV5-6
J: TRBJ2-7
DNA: TGTGCCAGCAGCGTGGGACACCTCTACGAGCAGTACTTC
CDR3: CASSVGHLYEQYF

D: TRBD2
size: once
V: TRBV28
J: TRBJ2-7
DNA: TGTGCCAGCAGTTCTCCCGGGACTAGCGGGAGAGGGCAGTACTTC
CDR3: CASSSPGTSGRGQYF

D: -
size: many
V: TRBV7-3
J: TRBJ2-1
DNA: TGTGCCAGCAGCTTAATACAGAGCTCCTACAATGAGCAGTTCTTC
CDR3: CASSLIQSSYNEQFF

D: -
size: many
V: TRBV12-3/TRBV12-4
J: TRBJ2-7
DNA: TGTGCCAGCAGTTTCTCCGGGGTCCACGAGCAGTACTTC
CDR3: CASSFSGVHEQYF

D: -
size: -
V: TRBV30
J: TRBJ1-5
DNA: TGTGCCTGGAGTGTACATAGCGGACTGAGTCAGCCCCAGCATTTT
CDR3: CAWSVHSGLSQPQHF

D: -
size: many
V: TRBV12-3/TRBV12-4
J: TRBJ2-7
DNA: TGTGCCAGCAGCTTAACTCAAGGCGAGCAGTACTTC
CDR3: CASSLTQGEQYF

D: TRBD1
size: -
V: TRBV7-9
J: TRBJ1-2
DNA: TGTGCCAGCAGTACAAGGACAGGATCGCTTAACTATGGCTACACCTTC
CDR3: CASSTRTGSLNYGYTF

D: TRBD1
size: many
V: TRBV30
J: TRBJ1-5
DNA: TGTGCCTGGGGACAGGCCTATCAGCCCCAGCATTTT
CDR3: CAWGQAYQPQHF

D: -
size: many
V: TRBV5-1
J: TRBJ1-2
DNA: TGCGCCAGCAGCCCGAGGACAGTTGGTGGGTTAGGCTACACCTTC
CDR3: CASSPRTVGGLGYTF

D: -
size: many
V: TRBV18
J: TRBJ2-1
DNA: TGTGCCAGCTCACCAACGGAGGGCGGAGGTGAGCAGTTCTTC
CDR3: CASSPTEGGGEQFF

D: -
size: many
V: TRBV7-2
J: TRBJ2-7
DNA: TGTGCCAGCAGCTTCCCCATGGACCGGACGCAGTACTTC
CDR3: CASSFPMDRTQYF

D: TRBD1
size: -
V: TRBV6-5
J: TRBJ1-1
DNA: TGTGCCAGCAGTTACTCGATCGAAGACAGGGCGAACAATGAAGCTTTCTTT
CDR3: CASSYSIEDRANNEAFF

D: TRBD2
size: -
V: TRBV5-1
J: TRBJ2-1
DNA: TGCGCCATCAGCTTGGCGGGAGTCCCCTACAATGAGCAGTTCTTC
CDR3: CAISLAGVPYNEQFF

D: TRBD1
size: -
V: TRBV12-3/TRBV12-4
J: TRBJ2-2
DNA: TGTGCCAGCAGTTCCGGGGATTCGGGACAGGGGTCCTACACCGGGGAGCTGTTTTTT
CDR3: CASSSGDSGQGSYTGELFF

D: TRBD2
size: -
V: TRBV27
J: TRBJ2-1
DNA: TGTGCCAGCAGCCCGTCTAGCGGTATCAATGAGCAGTTCTTC
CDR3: CASSPSSGINEQFF

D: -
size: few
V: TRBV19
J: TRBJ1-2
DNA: TGTGCCACCTCAGACACCGTCGGGTACTATGGCTACACCTTC
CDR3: CATSDTVGYYGYTF

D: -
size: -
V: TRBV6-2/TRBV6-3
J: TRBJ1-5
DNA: TGTGCCAGCAGTTTCGTACAGGGTTCTCAGCCCCAGCATTTT
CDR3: CASSFVQGSQPQHF

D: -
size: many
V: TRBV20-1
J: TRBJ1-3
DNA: TGCAGCGCTTGGGACACTCGGATGGACACCATATATTTT
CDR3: CSAWDTRMDTIYF

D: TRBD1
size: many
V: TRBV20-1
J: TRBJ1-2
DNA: TGCAGTGCTAGAGATCAACAGGGGCCCTATGGCTACACCTTC
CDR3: CSARDQQGPYGYTF

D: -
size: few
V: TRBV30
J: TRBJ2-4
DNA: TGTGCCTGGGGGGAAGGAGCGGGACAGGACCTTCAGTACTTC
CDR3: CAWGEGAGQDLQYF

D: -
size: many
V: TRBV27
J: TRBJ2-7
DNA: TGTGCCAGCAGTCCCCTGGACGGCTCCTACGAGCAGTACTTC
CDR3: CASSPLDGSYEQYF

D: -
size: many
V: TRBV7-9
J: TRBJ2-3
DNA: TGTGCCAGCAGCTCAAATAGGGGATTAGGAGATACGCAGTATTTT
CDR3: CASSSNRGLGDTQYF

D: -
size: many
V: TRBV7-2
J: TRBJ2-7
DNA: TGTGCCAGCAGCTTCGCGGGCAGGACCTACGAGCAGTACTTC
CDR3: CASSFAGRTYEQYF

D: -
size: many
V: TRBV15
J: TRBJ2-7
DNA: TGTGCCACCAGCAGGGAAGGGTACCAGTCCTACGAGCAGTACTTC
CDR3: CATSREGYQSYEQYF

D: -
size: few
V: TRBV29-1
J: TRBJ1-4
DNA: TGCAGCGTTGAGGGGCAGTATAATGAAAAACTGTTTTTT
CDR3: CSVEGQYNEKLFF